The 19 T cell receptor beta chains in this list originate from one sample, sequenced in a study of regulatory T cells in long-lasting Graves disease. Time point reported: persistent/refractory GD, antithyroid drugs over 5 years with positive TRAb. Extracted PBMC RNA gave rise to the TCR library. CDR3 regions were amplified by Arm-PCR using iRepertoire HTBI primers to build TCR beta libraries. TCRdb analysed the multiplex PCR reads with MiXCR anew, one entry per CDR3 protein. The repertoire holds a few hundred thousand distinct CDR3 sequences, with roughly 24% as singletons. The starting material was peripheral blood mononuclear cells (PBMCs), obtained when the disease was refractory, from a patient treated with antithyroid drugs. These TCRs come from a woman between 35 and 50 years old with Graves disease.

This clonotype was recorded a few times. The chain combines TRBV2 with TRBJ2-5, with D unclear. The CDR3 loop spans 11 amino acids. The ends were cut back, 7 bases at V and 7 bases at J, with 10 bases in the middle. CDR1 is SNHLY, CDR2 FYNNEI, per germline. Here the CDR3 DNA reads TGTGCCAGCAAGGTTTACGGGACCCAGTACTTC. It codes for CASKVYGTQYF.

V is TRBV28 and J is TRBJ2-1, with unresolved D. Trimming pared 5 bases from V and 6 bases from J, leaving 17 bases between. From germline, CDR1 is MDHEN and CDR2 SYDVKM. The CDR3 runs 15 residues. CDR3 loop: CASSLTLPISNEQFF. Here the CDR3 DNA reads TGTGCCAGCAGTCTCACCTTACCCATTTCCAATGAGCAGTTCTTC. Looking up the rest from reference TRBV28 and TRBJ2-1 gives the full variable domain: DVKVTQSSRYLVKRTGEKVFLECVQDMDHENMFWYRQDPGLGLRLIYFSYDVKMKEKGDIPEGYSVSREKKERFSLILESASTNQTSMYLCASSLTLPISNEQFFGPGTRLTVL.

This clonotype was recorded many times. The rearrangement joins TRBV5-5 to TRBJ1-4; D might be TRBD1 (6 bases). Per germline, CDR1 SGHKS and CDR2 YYEKEE (reference sequence). The V and J ends lost 3 bases and 5 bases respectively, with 14 bases between them. This CDR3 comprises 15 residues. The CDR3 region is CASSSLQGINEKLFF. In DNA form, the CDR3 reads TGTGCCAGCAGCTCCCTCCAGGGGATCAATGAAAAACTGTTTTTT.

This clonotype was picked up many times. The chain couples TRBV6-1 to TRBJ2-7; the D gene is possibly TRBD1 (6 bases). Looked up from germline, CDR1 is MNHNS and CDR2 is SASEGT. V gave up 6 bases and J gave up 2 bases, with 23 bases separating them. The CDR3 totals 17 residues. As DNA, the CDR3 is TGTGCCAGCAGCCCCCACCCGGACAGCGGCCCCCCCTACGAGCAGTACTTC. It codes for CASSPHPDSGPPYEQYF.

This clonotype has a handful of counts. In nucleotides, the CDR3 is TGTGCCAGCAGCGAAACAAGTATCGGGGAGCTGTTTTTT. Translated: CASSETSIGELFF. The V gene is TRBV5-6, the J gene TRBJ2-2; no clear D. Germline V gene lookup returns CDR1 SGHDT and CDR2 YYEEEE. V was pared by 4 bases and J by 7 bases, with 11 bases between. CDR3 length: 13 amino acids.

At least ten counts were recorded for this clonotype. The chain uses TRBV12-3 or TRBV12-4 and TRBJ1-6; TRBD1 agrees at 7 bases. The CDR3 length is 16 residues. V lost 5 bases and J lost 3; bases outside the gene matches: 7. The CDR3 here is CASSTQTGFYNSPLHF. The CDR3, as DNA: TGTGCCAGCAGTACACAGACAGGGTTCTATAATTCACCCCTCCACTTT.

At least ten counts were recorded for this clonotype. J is TRBJ1-5 and V is TRBV28; possibly TRBD1 for D (5 bases). V lost 2 bases and J lost 2, with 13 bases in between. Germline assignment: CDR1 MDHEN and CDR2 SYDVKM. CDR3 size: 16 residues. The CDR3 spells CASSLGGPIGNQPQHF. CDR3 bases: TGTGCCAGCAGTTTAGGGGGACCGATTGGCAATCAGCCCCAGCATTTT.

This clonotype was seen at least ten times. A read error may produce the germline difference seen at one junction end. This sequence joins TRBV5-1 and TRBJ1-1; possible D gene TRBD1, 5 bases. This CDR3 comprises 14 residues. Germline lookup yields CDR1 SGHRS and CDR2 YFSETQ. The CDR3 loop reads CASSLVGQNTEAFF. In DNA, the CDR3 is TGTGCCAGCAGCTTAGTCGGACAGAACACTGAAGCTTTCTTT.

This clonotype was detected ten times or more. V usage is TRBV28 and J usage is TRBJ2-4, with TRBD1 matching 10 bases. The CDR3 extends over 18 amino acids. The germline V gene encodes CDR1 MDHEN and CDR2 SYDVKM. Losses at the gene ends were 4 bases for V and 0 bases for J; bases not matched to a gene: 9. The DNA for the CDR3 is TGTGCCAGCAGTTACATGGCGACAGGGGGCGAAGCCAAAAACATTCAGTACTTC. It encodes CASSYMATGGEAKNIQYF.

This chain uses TRBV10-3 with TRBJ2-7, with D hard to call. The CDR3 spans 13 residues. Germline V gene sequence: CDR1 ENHRY, CDR2 SYGVKD. The V and J ends lost 3 bases and 0 bases respectively, with 6 bases between them. As DNA, the CDR3 is TGTGCCATCAGTGACAGGACCTCCTACGAGCAGTACTTC. Its translation is CAISDRTSYEQYF.

In its sample, this clonotype was seen many times. The chain combines TRBV6-5 with TRBJ2-7; D is unclear. Germline V gene lookup returns CDR1 MNHEY and CDR2 SVGAGI. CDR3 length equals 14 residues. Between the trimmed V and J ends, which lost 0 bases and 1 base, there was a span of 7 bases. Here the CDR3 reads CASSYSFGSYEQYF. The CDR3 nucleotides are TGTGCCAGCAGTTACTCGTTCGGATCCTACGAGCAGTACTTC.

Notes on this clonotype: Given a much more abundant clone one base away, this may be a read error. The genes are TRBV20-1 and TRBJ2-7; TRBD1 might be the D (7 bases). The CDR3 is 13 residues long. Germline-derived CDR1 and CDR2 are DFQATT and SNEGSKA (reference sequence). Here the CDR3 reads CSTSPGTAYEQYF. The CDR3 DNA reads as TGCAGTACTAGCCCCGGGACAGCCTACGAGCAGTACTTC.

This clonotype was counted between two and nine times. This chain's CDR3 is CASSQGFYNSPLHF. CDR3 sequence (DNA): TGTGCCAGCAGCCAGGGATTCTATAATTCACCCCTCCACTTT. The chain is built from TRBV3-1 and TRBJ1-6; no firm D call. Trimming removed 3 bases at V and 3 bases at J, with 6 bases between. CDR3 length: 14 amino acids. Germline CDR1 and CDR2: LGHDT and YNNKEL (reference sequence).

This clonotype came up many times. The rearrangement links TRBV3-1 to TRBJ1-1; D remains ambiguous. Germline V CDR1 and CDR2: LGHDT, YNNKEL (reference sequence). CDR3 length: 15 residues. Trimming shortened V by 0 bases and J by 1 base, and 9 bases separated the two germline ends. The CDR3 is CASSQDINPNTEAFF. The CDR3 region has the DNA TGTGCCAGCAGCCAAGATATTAACCCGAACACTGAAGCTTTCTTT. The full variable domain, rest sourced from reference TRBV3-1 and TRBJ1-1, is DTAVSQTPKYLVTQMGNDKSIKCEQNLGHDTMYWYKQDSKKFLKIMFSYNNKELIINETVPNRFSPKSPDKAHLNLHINSLELGDSAVYFCASSQDINPNTEAFFGQGTRLTVV.

This clonotype has a count of ten or more. The chain couples TRBV2 to TRBJ2-5; D call uncertain. Germline CDR1 and CDR2: SNHLY and FYNNEI. There are 14 residues in the CDR3. V was pared by 5 bases and J by 2 bases, with 12 bases between. The CDR3 here is CASSQLRWQETQYF. The CDR3, as DNA: TGTGCCAGCAGTCAATTACGGTGGCAAGAGACCCAGTACTTC.

Notes on this clonotype: This may arise from a read error, as a much more abundant clone is one base away. It is likely a read error, because the conserved phenylalanine at the end of the CDR3 is missing. The chain joins TRBV12-3 or TRBV12-4 to TRBJ2-2, with D hard to call. This CDR3 contains 12 residues. V lost 8 bases, J lost 3 bases, and 7 bases lay in between. The CDR3 is CASLGHTGELFL. The CDR3 region has the DNA TGTGCCAGCTTAGGACACACCGGGGAGCTGTTTCTT.

The V call is TRBV5-1, the J call TRBJ2-5; either TRBD1 or TRBD2 may supply D (5 bases each). Germline loops: CDR1 SGHRS, CDR2 YFSETQ. There are 12 residues in the CDR3. Deletions cut 3 bases from V and 6 bases from J, with 9 bases between. The CDR3 is CASSWLGQTQYF. The CDR3 bases are TGCGCCAGCAGCTGGTTGGGACAGACCCAGTACTTC.

This clonotype came up many times. V is TRBV28 and J is TRBJ2-7, with 10 bases identical to TRBD1. The CDR3 consists of 13 residues. The V and J ends lost 3 bases and 5 bases, in that order; junction bases with no gene match: 1. Germline CDR1 reads MDHEN; CDR2 reads SYDVKM. This CDR3 reads CASSLGTGDEQYF. The CDR3 bases are TGTGCCAGCAGTTTGGGGACAGGGGACGAGCAGTACTTC.

This clonotype was seen a handful of times. The V gene is TRBV28, the J gene TRBJ2-1; 11 bases line up with TRBD2. The V and J ends lost 3 bases and 5 bases, in that order; junction bases with no gene match: 0. CDR3 length equals 14 residues. Germline-derived CDR1 and CDR2 are MDHEN and SYDVKM. The CDR3 reads CASSFSGRDNEQFF. In DNA form, the CDR3 reads TGTGCCAGCAGTTTTAGCGGGAGGGACAATGAGCAGTTCTTC.